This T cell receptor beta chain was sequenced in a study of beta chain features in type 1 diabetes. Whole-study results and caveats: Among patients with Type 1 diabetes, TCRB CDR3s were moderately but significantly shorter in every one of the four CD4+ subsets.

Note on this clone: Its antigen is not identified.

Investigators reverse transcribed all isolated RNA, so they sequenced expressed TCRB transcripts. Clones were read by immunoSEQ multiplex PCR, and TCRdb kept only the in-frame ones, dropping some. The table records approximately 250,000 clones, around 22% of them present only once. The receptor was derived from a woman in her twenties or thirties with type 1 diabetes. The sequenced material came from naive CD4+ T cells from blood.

The CDR3: CASSLEPGGADTQYF. The CDR3 DNA reads as TGTGCCAGCAGCTTGGAACCGGGAGGGGCAGATACGCAGTATTTT. The gene calls are TRBV5-4 and TRBJ2-3; TRBD2 aligns across 8 bases. The CDR3 runs 15 residues. The ends lost 0 bases at V and 4 bases at J; junction bases unmatched: 4. CDR1 is SGHNT, CDR2 YYREEE, per germline (reference sequence).